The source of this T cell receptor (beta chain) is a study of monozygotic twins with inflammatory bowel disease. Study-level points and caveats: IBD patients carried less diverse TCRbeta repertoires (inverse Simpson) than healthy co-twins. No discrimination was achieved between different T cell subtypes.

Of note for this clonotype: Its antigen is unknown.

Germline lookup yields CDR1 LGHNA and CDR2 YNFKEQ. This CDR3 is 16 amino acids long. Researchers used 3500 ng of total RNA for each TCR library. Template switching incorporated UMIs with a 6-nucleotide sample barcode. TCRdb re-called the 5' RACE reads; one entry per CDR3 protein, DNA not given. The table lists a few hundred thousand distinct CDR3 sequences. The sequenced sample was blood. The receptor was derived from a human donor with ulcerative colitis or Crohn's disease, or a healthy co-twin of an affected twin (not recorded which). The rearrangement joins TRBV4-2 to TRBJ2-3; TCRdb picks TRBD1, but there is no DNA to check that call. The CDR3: CASSHPGTGRTDTQYF.